The present TCR beta chain was sequenced within a study of control samples from healthy donors and cancer patients (TCRdb year 2020). The library was obtained by the immunoSEQ multiplex PCR assay. In TCRdb, the immuneACCESS table is reduced to in-frame sequences with V and J assigned. These tables do not hold every clone; where another copy was compared, an unresolved V gene accounts for under half, and the others remain unexplained. The sample table shows about 80,000 clones, and roughly nine tenths are seen once. Approximately 6% of the sample comes from the top ten. The CDR3, cysteine through phenylalanine, is 15 amino acids long. Of the read, only the CDR3 DNA is kept; its 45 bases are in frame from base 1. Trimming at the junction amounts to 2 bases on V and 1 base on J, and the germline ends lie 11 bases apart. The germline V gene supplies CDR1 SGHTA and CDR2 FQGNSA. In regard to this clone: Its antigen specificity is not known. It has no much larger one-base neighbor in the sample; base qualities were not kept.

The rearranged segments are TRBV7-2 and TRBJ2-5; no D gene can be assigned with confidence. The TCR sequence derives from a man in his fifties or sixties in good health. Specimen: blood. CDR3 loop: CASSLKTQAQETQYF. The bases are TGTGCCAGCAGCTTAAAGACTCAGGCCCAAGAGACCCAGTACTTC.